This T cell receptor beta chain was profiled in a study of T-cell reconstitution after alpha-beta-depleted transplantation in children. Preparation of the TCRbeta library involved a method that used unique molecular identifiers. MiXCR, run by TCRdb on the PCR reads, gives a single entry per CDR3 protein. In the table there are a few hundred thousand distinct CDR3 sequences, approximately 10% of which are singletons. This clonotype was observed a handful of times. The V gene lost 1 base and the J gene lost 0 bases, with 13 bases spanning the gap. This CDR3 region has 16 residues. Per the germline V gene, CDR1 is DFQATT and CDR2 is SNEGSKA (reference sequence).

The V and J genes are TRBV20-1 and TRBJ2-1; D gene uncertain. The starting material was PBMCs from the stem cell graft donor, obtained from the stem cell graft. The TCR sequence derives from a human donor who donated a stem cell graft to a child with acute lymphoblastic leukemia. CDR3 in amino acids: CSARGMALSSYNEQFF. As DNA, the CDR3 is TGCAGTGCTAGAGGGATGGCCTTGAGCTCCTACAATGAGCAGTTCTTC.